Below, one T cell receptor beta chain is given with its context. In the original analysis: Nucleated cell number was recorded as an estimate derived from reference gene primer amplification. Clones were read by immunoSEQ multiplex PCR, and TCRdb kept only the in-frame ones, dropping some. The V and J calls and clone size were taken over from that table, and D and trimming were inferred from the DNA. The sample carries 110,000 or so clones, 60% to 85% recorded once. This sample stems from a study of blood T cell repertoires in COVID-19. The receptor was isolated from a man aged 70-80 years with acute or convalescent COVID-19. Sequenced sample: peripheral blood.

DNA of the CDR3: TGTGCCACCAGTGACCCTCGACAGGGGGATGGCTACACCTTC. Its translation is CATSDPRQGDGYTF. The chain couples TRBV24-1 to TRBJ1-2; 9 nucleotides agree with TRBD1. Germline V CDR1 and CDR2: KGHDR, SFDVKD. V trimming: 4 bases; J trimming: 6 bases; junction bases outside the gene matches: 5. The CDR3 length is 14 residues.